This T cell receptor beta chain appears in the sequencing data of a study of T-cell reconstitution after alpha-beta-depleted transplantation in children. The table lists this clonotype with many counts. Its specificity is unknown. The germline V gene encodes CDR1 MNHNS and CDR2 SASEGT. V shed 5 bases and J 5 bases; nucleotides not matched to a gene: 10. The CDR3 has 16 residues. Preparing the TCRbeta library involved the use of unique molecular identifiers. TCRdb processed the PCR reads anew with MiXCR; each CDR3 protein has one entry. The data show 75,000 to 90,000 distinct CDR3 sequences, 13% to 15% seen once. Study conclusions and caveats: About two months after transplant, alpha-beta T cells reportedly came from several hundred expanded graft clones.

The receptor was derived from a male patient aged 2 to 10 who had a stem cell transplant for acute lymphoblastic leukemia, so the T cells may come from the graft donor. Here the sequenced sample was PBMCs, mostly from graft donor cells, taken 180 days after TCRalphabeta/CD19-depleted stem cell transplant. The gene calls are TRBV6-1 and TRBJ2-1, with 9 bases fitting TRBD2. CDR3: CASSKGAAGGNNEQFF. CDR3 bases: TGTGCCAGCAGTAAAGGGGCGGCGGGAGGGAACAATGAGCAGTTCTTC.